This is a list of T cell receptor beta chains from one sample in a study of response to subunit inactivated influenza vaccine. MiXCR, applied by TCRdb to the RT-PCR reads, yields one record per CDR3 protein. The sample holds 400,000 to 650,000 distinct CDR3 sequences, under 8.5% seen once. Sequencing was performed on PBMCs from blood, taken 23 to 25 months after vaccination. These receptors originate from a man aged 45 to 75 who received an inactivated influenza vaccine. Both conserved end residues are part of each CDR3. A D gene is named only where the DNA matches it firmly. The size of a clone is reported for some rows only, either as once, few or many, or as a class for expanded clones.

cdr3_aa | cdr3_nt | d_call | clone_size | j_call | cdr3_length | v_call
CASSLRGEQYF | TGTGCCAGCAGTTTACGCGGCGAGCAGTACTTC | NA | many | TRBJ2-7 | 11 | TRBV28
CASSPPQSSGNTIYF | TGTGCCAGCAGTCCCCCCCAGAGCTCTGGAAACACCATATATTTT | NA | few | TRBJ1-3 | 15 | TRBV6-1
CSISELAADTQYF | TGTTCCATCAGTGAACTAGCGGCAGATACGCAGTATTTT | TRBD2 | NA | TRBJ2-3 | 13 | TRBV10-3
CASSQSGTSGETQYF | TGTGCCAGCAGCCAGTCCGGGACTAGCGGGGAGACCCAGTACTTC | TRBD2 | NA | TRBJ2-5 | 15 | TRBV4-2
CASSERPYNEQFF | TGCGCCAGCAGTGAGAGGCCATACAATGAGCAGTTCTTC | NA | few | TRBJ2-1 | 13 | TRBV10-2
CASSYRAGGTQETQYF | TGTGCCAGCAGCTACCGAGCGGGAGGGACCCAAGAGACCCAGTACTTC | TRBD2 | many | TRBJ2-5 | 16 | TRBV5-5
CASSHHRGETQYF | TGTGCCAGCAGCCACCACAGGGGAGAGACCCAGTACTTC | TRBD1 | few | TRBJ2-5 | 13 | TRBV28
CASSQDPGQGATQYF | TGTGCCAGCAGCCAGGATCCGGGACAGGGAGCTACGCAGTATTTT | TRBD1 | many | TRBJ2-3 | 15 | TRBV3-1
CASSTKGGTNEKLFF | TGCGCCAGCAGCACGAAAGGGGGCACTAATGAAAAACTGTTTTTT | TRBD1 | NA | TRBJ1-4 | 15 | TRBV5-1
CASGLAGRSGETQYF | TGTGCCTCGGGACTAGCGGGAAGGAGCGGCGAGACCCAGTACTTC | TRBD2 | many | TRBJ2-5 | 15 | TRBV3-1
CSANIAGGGLITDTQYF | TGCAGTGCTAATATAGCGGGGGGCGGACTAATCACAGATACGCAGTATTTT | TRBD2 | few | TRBJ2-3 | 17 | TRBV20-1
CASSHQPGTDTQYF | TGTGCCAGCAGTCACCAACCAGGCACAGATACGCAGTATTTT | NA | many | TRBJ2-3 | 14 | TRBV12-3/TRBV12-4
CAIGGDIEAFF | TGTGCCATCGGAGGGGACATTGAAGCTTTCTTT | NA | many | TRBJ1-1 | 11 | TRBV10-3
CAISLTYSGNTIYF | TGTGCCATCAGCCTTACGTACTCTGGAAACACCATATATTTT | NA | many | TRBJ1-3 | 14 | TRBV10-3
CASSLEFQGVLQYF | TGTGCCAGCAGCTTAGAATTTCAGGGGGTACTTCAGTACTTC | TRBD1 | NA | TRBJ2-4 | 14 | TRBV7-8
CASSPTTSGGPEDTQYF | TGTGCCAGCAGCCCTACCACCTCAGGAGGGCCTGAAGATACGCAGTATTTT | NA | few | TRBJ2-3 | 17 | TRBV5-6
CASSRDLSGNTIYF | TGCGCCAGCAGCCGAGACCTCTCTGGAAACACCATATATTTT | NA | few | TRBJ1-3 | 14 | TRBV5-1
CASSVSGTPNYGYTF | TGTGCCAGCAGCGTTTCCGGGACACCAAACTATGGCTACACCTTC | NA | few | TRBJ1-2 | 15 | TRBV9
CASSVSGGRSYGYTF | TGTGCCAGCAGCGTGAGCGGGGGGAGGTCCTATGGCTACACCTTC | NA | NA | TRBJ1-2 | 15 | TRBV7-2
CASYSPGTGAYEQYF | TGTGCCAGCTATTCACCCGGGACAGGGGCCTACGAGCAGTACTTC | TRBD1 | few | TRBJ2-7 | 15 | TRBV27
CASTNLLDQFSYNEQFF | TGCGCCAGCACCAACTTGCTGGACCAGTTCTCCTACAATGAGCAGTTCTTC | NA | few | TRBJ2-1 | 17 | TRBV5-1
CASSLRPSEQYF | TGTGCCAGCAGTTTAAGACCCTCCGAGCAGTACTTC | NA | few | TRBJ2-7 | 12 | TRBV12-3/TRBV12-4
CASSRGPGTGETQYF | TGCGCCAGCAGCCGAGGCCCAGGGACTGGGGAGACCCAGTACTTC | NA | NA | TRBJ2-5 | 15 | TRBV4-1
CASSYPSLAGSSYNEQFF | TGTGCCAGCAGTTACCCATCACTAGCGGGCAGCTCCTACAATGAGCAGTTCTTC | TRBD2 | few | TRBJ2-1 | 18 | TRBV6-5
CASSPSLAGVSGANVLTF | TGTGCCAGCTCACCAAGCCTAGCGGGAGTCTCTGGGGCCAACGTCCTGACTTTC | TRBD2 | few | TRBJ2-6 | 18 | TRBV18
CASSFPDRGTYEQYF | TGTGCCAGCAGTTTCCCCGACAGGGGAACCTACGAGCAGTACTTC | TRBD1 | few | TRBJ2-7 | 15 | TRBV28
CASSPTRPGGYEQYF | TGTGCCAGCAGTCCCACCCGTCCGGGAGGCTACGAGCAGTACTTC | TRBD2 | NA | TRBJ2-7 | 15 | TRBV27
CASSLMGQQNTEAFF | TGTGCCAGCAGCCTCATGGGACAGCAAAACACTGAAGCTTTCTTT | TRBD1 | many | TRBJ1-1 | 15 | TRBV28
CASRYGTAYEQYF | TGTGCCAGCAGGTACGGGACAGCCTACGAGCAGTACTTC | TRBD1 | NA | TRBJ2-7 | 13 | TRBV12-3/TRBV12-4